Given below is one TCR beta chain in context. The CDR3 contains 15 residues. Germline V gene sequence: CDR1 MDHEN, CDR2 SYDVKM. The ends lost 4 bases at V and 7 bases at J; junction bases unmatched: 8. The data are from a study of blood T cell repertoires in COVID-19. The table came from immunoSEQ multiplex PCR; TCRdb's copy has only in-frame clones and leaves some out. The table includes about 170,000 clones, 92% detected once. The sequencing sample was made of peripheral blood. The sequence was collected from a man in his thirties or forties with COVID-19, enrolled during active disease. The gene calls are TRBV28 and TRBJ2-2, with 8 nucleotides matching TRBD1. The CDR3 here is CASSYTGGTGGELFF. The DNA of the CDR3 is TGTGCCAGCAGTTATACAGGGGGTACGGGCGGGGAGCTGTTTTTT.